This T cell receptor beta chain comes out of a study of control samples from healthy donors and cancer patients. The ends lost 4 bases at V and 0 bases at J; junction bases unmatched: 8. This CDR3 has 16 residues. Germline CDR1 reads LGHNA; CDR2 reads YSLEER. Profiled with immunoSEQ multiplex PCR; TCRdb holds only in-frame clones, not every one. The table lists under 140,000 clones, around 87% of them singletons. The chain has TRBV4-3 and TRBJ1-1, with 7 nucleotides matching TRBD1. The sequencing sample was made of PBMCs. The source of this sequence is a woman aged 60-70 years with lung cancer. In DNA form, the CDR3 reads TGCGCCAGCAGCCGAACCGGGACAGTGGTGAACACTGAAGCTTTCTTT. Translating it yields CASSRTGTVVNTEAFF.